This paragraph covers one TCR beta chain sequence. The sample belongs to a study of blood T cell repertoires in COVID-19. V gave up 2 bases and J gave up 4 bases, with 7 bases separating them. CDR1 SGDLS and CDR2 YYNGEE come from the germline V gene. The CDR3 totals 13 residues. Profiled with immunoSEQ multiplex PCR; TCRdb holds only in-frame clones, not every one. The profile shows about 440,000 clones, 80% to 90% of them singletons. Sequenced: peripheral blood. The V call is TRBV9, the J call TRBJ1-5, with D perhaps TRBD1 (5 bases). This TCR derives from a woman aged 30 to 39 with acute or convalescent COVID-19. CDR3 sequence: CASSVGANQPQHF. In DNA, the CDR3 is TGTGCCAGCAGCGTTGGGGCTAATCAGCCCCAGCATTTT.